This TCR beta chain was retrieved from a study of beta chain features in type 1 diabetes. Every bit of the isolated RNA underwent reverse transcription, so sequencing read expressed TCRB transcripts. Stem cell-like memory T cell samples underwent survey-depth immunoSEQ sequencing. They averaged around 1 million reads. Measured with immunoSEQ multiplex PCR; TCRdb has only the in-frame clones, and not every one. The sample shows under 90,000 clones, under 35% of them seen only once. V dropped 4 bases and J dropped 4; count of bases not matched to a gene: 6. CDR3 length equals 15 residues. The V gene's germline CDR1 is LNHDA and CDR2 SQIVND (reference sequence).

V is TRBV19 and J is TRBJ1-3; the match to TRBD1 covers 8 bases. The sample consisted of stem cell memory CD4+ T cells from blood. This receptor was identified in a woman between 18 and 29 years old in good health. CDR3: CASSRDRGYGNTIYF. In DNA form, the CDR3 reads TGTGCCAGTAGTAGAGACAGGGGCTACGGAAACACCATATATTTT.